This note documents a single T cell receptor (beta chain) sequence. The antigen remains unidentified. The sample comes from a study of cytomegalovirus exposure and HLA in healthy donors. For the study at large: The early release's HLA-typed donors yielded 70 million to 85 million unique TCRs.

The study's findings and limits: In vitro, three CMV-associated chains proved specific for CMV antigens.

The PCR had 60 Vbeta and 13 Jbeta primers. TCRdb's copy holds only in-frame clones and misses some; the assay was immunoSEQ multiplex PCR. The profile shows more than 130,000 clones, 60% to 85% of them singletons. Germline CDR1 SGHDT, CDR2 YYEEEE. Trimming shortened V by 1 base and J by 5 bases, and 21 bases separated the two germline ends. The CDR3 has 17 residues. J is TRBJ2-5 and V is TRBV5-6; TRBD1 is a possible D gene (5 bases). This clonotype originated in a male donor in good health and CMV-seronegative. The sequenced material came from PBMCs. The CDR3 nucleotides read TGTGCCAGCAGCTTGAGAAGGGGTGAGATTTTTGGGGAGACCCAGTACTTC. Its protein is CASSLRRGEIFGETQYF.